This TCR beta chain emerged from a study of molecular identifiers for immune sequencing clone quantification (dated by TCRdb to the late 2010s). About the study as a whole: In a replicate experiment, RNA from about 20,000 or 100,000 naive CD8 T cells was split into five aliquots, four of which were sequenced. This methods study benchmarked molecular-identifier clustering-based TCR repertoire sequencing (MIDCIRS) and TCR RNA copy counting, using CD8 T cells to do so. Study-wide conclusions, independent of this receptor: Spiked-in Jurkat TCR RNA equivalent to a single cell was reported to be detectable even among fewer than 1.2 million naive CD8 T cells. Modeling estimated roughly 3 recovered TCR RNA copies per cell, compared with about ten by digital PCR, which implies roughly 27% capture efficiency. The sizes of highly expanded clones could end up underestimated when identical TCR molecules share a barcode. In CMV-specific effector cells, clones with more than 20 RNA copies contained over 99% of molecules, whereas in naive cells such clones contained under 1% of molecules. When barcode sub-clustering was not used, chimeric consensus sequences inflated TCR diversity, with chimeras reaching as high as 47%. The naive libraries included spiked-in Jurkat TCR RNA (roughly eleven copies' worth), and this Jurkat TCR RNA is not part of the donor repertoire.

The CDR1 and CDR2 encoded by the germline V gene are SGHDT and YYEEEE. At the junction V is shortened by 0 bases and J by 5 bases, with 15 bases in between. Measured from the cysteine to the phenylalanine, the CDR3 is 15 residues long. Just CDR3 DNA is preserved here, 45 bases in frame from base 1. Receptors were amplified or captured by PCR. The reads were generated on a NextSeq 500. Bulk TCR libraries were prepared as previously described, using TCR primers listed in Table S5. Total RNA was purified with the Qiagen AllPrep DNA/RNA kit. Before analysis, reads from multiple sequencing runs of one library were combined. The study's processing was this. Reads were retained only if the reads had an exact TCR constant sequence, and the retained reads were trimmed to 150 nt and grouped according to their 12-nt molecular barcodes. Reads inside each barcode group were sub-clustered using a 15% Levenshtein threshold, and a quality-weighted consensus sequence was constructed for each RNA molecule. Non-functional sequences were removed, as were lower-count sequences one edit away from another. On the basis of fitting two negative binomial distributions, barcode sub-clusters with fewer than 20% of the maximum read count were discarded. TCRdb took the public reads, trimmed them with fastp at Q25, ran MiXCR for clone calling and kept in-frame beta chains. Merged by CDR3 protein, the rows form single entries marked with the most common genes and DNA. The V and J calls, along with clone size, are taken from TCRdb and not from the paper's own processing. The sample includes about 40,000 distinct CDR3 sequences, with approximately 24% observed a single time. More than 0.75% of the sample lies in the top ten.

Notes on this clonotype: Its antigen is still unknown. No per-base quality is available; no much larger clone lies one base away.

Libraries of naive CD8 T cells were generated from about 21,000 to 970,000 sorted cells, with 10%, 30% or 50% of the purified RNA used. Naive CD8 T cells were FACS-sorted as CD8+CD4-CCR7+CD45RA+ on a BD FACSAria II into RLT Plus buffer. Detection sensitivity was tested by spiking Jurkat RNA equal to fewer than twelve TCR copies' worth into samples containing about 20,000-1,000,000 naive CD8 T cells. CD8 T cells were enriched with RosetteSep CD8+ T Cell Enrichment Cocktail and Ficoll-Paque, followed by ACK red cell lysis. The V and J genes are TRBV5-6 and TRBJ2-7; a tentative D call is TRBD2 (7 bases match). Sequences were obtained from naive CD8+ T cells from blood, with Jurkat cell RNA spiked in. What this sample's cell subset or site label stands for: FACS-sorted CD8+CD4-CCR7+CD45RA+ naive T cells. This clonotype originated in a human donor in good health. Some libraries in this study had Jurkat cell RNA spiked in. In nucleotide form, the sequence is TGTGCCAGCAGCTTGGTGGGGGGGCGCATGGACGAGCAGTACTTC. The encoded protein is CASSLVGGRMDEQYF.